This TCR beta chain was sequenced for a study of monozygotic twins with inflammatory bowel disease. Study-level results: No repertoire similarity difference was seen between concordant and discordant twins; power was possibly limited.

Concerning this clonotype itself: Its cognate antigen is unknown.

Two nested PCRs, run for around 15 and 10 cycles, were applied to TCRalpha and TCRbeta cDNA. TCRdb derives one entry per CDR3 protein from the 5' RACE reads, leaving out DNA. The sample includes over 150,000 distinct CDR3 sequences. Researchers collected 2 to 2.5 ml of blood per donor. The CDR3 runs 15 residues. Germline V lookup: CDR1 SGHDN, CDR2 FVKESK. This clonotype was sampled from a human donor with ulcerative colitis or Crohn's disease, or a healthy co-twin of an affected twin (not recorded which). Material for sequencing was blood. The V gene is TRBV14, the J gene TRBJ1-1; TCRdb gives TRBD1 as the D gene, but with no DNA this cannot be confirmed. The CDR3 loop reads CASSQRTGGSTEAFF.